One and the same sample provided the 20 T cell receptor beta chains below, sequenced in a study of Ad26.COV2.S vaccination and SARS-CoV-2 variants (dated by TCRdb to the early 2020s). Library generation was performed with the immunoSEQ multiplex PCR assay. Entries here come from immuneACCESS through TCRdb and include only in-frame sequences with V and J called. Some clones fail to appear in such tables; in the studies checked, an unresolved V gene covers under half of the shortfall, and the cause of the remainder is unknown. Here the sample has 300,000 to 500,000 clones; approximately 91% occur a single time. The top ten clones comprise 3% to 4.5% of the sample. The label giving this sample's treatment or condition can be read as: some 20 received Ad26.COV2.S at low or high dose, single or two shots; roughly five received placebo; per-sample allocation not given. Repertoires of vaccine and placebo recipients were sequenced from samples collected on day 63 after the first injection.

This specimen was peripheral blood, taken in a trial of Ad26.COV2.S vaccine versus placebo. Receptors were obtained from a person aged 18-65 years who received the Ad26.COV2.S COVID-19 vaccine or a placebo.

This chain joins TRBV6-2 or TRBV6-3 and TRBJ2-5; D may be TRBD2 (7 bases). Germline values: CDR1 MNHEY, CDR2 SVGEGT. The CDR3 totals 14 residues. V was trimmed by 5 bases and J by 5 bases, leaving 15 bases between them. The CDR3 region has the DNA TGTGCCAGCAGTCGTTGGGGGGGCCGGGAGACCCAGTACTTC. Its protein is CASSRWGGRETQYF.

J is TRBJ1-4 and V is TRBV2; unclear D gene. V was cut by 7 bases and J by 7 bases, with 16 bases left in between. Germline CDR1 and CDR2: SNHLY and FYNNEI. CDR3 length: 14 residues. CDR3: CASKGRWGTEKLFF. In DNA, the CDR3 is TGTGCCAGCAAAGGGAGGTGGGGAACTGAAAAACTGTTTTTT. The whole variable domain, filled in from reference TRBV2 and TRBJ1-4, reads EPEVTQTPSHQVTQMGQEVILRCVPISNHLYFYWYRQILGQKVEFLVSFYNNEISEKSEIFDDQFSVERPDGSNFTLKIRSTKLEDSAMYFCASKGRWGTEKLFFGSGTQLSVL.

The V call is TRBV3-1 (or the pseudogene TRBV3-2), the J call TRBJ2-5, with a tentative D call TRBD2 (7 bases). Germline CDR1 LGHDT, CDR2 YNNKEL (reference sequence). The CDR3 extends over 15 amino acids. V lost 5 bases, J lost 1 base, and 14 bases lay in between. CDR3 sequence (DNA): TGTGCCAGCAGCTCACCGGGGGGCCCCCAAGAGACCCAGTACTTC. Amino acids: CASSSPGGPQETQYF.

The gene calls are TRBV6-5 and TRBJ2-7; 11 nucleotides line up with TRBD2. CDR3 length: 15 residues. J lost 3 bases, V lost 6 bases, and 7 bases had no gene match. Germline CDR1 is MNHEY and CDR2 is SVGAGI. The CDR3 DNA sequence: TGTGCCAGCAGACTAGCGGGAGAGATGAACTACGAGCAGTACTTC. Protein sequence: CASRLAGEMNYEQYF.

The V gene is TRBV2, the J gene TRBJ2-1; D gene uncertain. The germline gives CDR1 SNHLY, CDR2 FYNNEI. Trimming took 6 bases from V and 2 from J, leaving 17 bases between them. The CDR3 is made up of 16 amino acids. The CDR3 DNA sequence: TGTGCCAGCAGCGCCGGGCGGAGAAAGGCCTACAATGAGCAGTTCTTC. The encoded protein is CASSAGRRKAYNEQFF.

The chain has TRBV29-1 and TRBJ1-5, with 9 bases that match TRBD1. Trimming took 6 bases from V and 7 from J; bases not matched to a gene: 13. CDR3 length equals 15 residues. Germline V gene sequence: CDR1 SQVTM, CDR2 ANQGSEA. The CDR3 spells CSVPLNRGLGQPQHF. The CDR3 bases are TGCAGCGTACCCCTCAACAGGGGGCTAGGGCAGCCCCAGCATTTT.

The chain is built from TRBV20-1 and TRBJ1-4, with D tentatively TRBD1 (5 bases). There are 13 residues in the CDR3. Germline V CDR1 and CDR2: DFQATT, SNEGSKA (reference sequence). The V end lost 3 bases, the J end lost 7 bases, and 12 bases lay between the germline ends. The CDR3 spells CSASNGGGEKLFF. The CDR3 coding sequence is TGCAGTGCTAGTAACGGGGGAGGTGAAAAACTGTTTTTT.

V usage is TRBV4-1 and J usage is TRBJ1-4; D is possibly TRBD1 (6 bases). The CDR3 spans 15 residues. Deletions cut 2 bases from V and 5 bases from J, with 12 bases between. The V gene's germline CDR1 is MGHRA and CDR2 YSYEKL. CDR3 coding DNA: TGCGCCAGCAGCCAACCCGGGACAAAGAATGAAAAACTGTTTTTT. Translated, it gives CASSQPGTKNEKLFF.

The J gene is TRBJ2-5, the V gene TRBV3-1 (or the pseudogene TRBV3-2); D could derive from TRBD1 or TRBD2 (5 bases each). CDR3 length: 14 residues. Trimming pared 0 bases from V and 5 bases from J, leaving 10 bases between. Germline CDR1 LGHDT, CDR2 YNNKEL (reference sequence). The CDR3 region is CASSQDGTTETQYF. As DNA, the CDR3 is TGTGCCAGCAGCCAAGATGGGACCACGGAGACCCAGTACTTC.

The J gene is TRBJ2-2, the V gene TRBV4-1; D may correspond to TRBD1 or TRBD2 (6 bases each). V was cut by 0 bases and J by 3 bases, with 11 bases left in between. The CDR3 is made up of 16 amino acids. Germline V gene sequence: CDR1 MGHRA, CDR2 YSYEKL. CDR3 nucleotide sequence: TGCGCCAGCAGCCAAGATCGGGGGACACACACCGGGGAGCTGTTTTTT. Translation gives CASSQDRGTHTGELFF.

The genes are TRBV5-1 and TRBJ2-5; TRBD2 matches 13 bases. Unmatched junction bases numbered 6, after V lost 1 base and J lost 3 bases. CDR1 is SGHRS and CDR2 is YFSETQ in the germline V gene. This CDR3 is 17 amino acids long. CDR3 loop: CASSLLLAGGSKETQYF. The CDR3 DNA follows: TGCGCCAGCAGCTTGCTACTAGCGGGGGGGAGCAAAGAGACCCAGTACTTC.

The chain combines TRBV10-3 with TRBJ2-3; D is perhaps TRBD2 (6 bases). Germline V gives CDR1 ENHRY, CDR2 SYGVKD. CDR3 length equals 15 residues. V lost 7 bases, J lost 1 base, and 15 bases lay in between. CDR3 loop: CAINRGTVRTDTQYF. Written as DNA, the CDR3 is TGTGCCATCAACCGCGGGACCGTTCGCACAGATACGCAGTATTTT.

CDR3 loop: CASSIREYNEQFF. In DNA form, the CDR3 reads TGCGCCAGCAGCATCCGGGAGTACAATGAGCAGTTCTTC. The chain couples TRBV5-1 to TRBJ2-1; the D gene is possibly TRBD2 (6 bases). Germline V gene sequence: CDR1 SGHRS, CDR2 YFSETQ. Trimming pared 4 bases from V and 4 bases from J, leaving 9 bases between. The CDR3 totals 13 residues. Complete variable domain (other parts from reference TRBV5-1 and TRBJ2-1): KAGVTQTPRYLIKTRGQQVTLSCSPISGHRSVSWYQQTPGQGLQFLFEYFSETQRNKGNFPGRFSGRQFSNSRSEMNVSTLELGDSALYLCASSIREYNEQFFGPGTRLTVL.

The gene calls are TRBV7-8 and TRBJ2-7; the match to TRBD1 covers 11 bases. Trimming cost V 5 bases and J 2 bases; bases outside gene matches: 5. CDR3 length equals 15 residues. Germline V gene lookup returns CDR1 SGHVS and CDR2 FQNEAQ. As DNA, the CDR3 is TGTGCCAGCAGCGGGACAGGGGGTGATACCTACGAGCAGTACTTC. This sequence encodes CASSGTGGDTYEQYF.

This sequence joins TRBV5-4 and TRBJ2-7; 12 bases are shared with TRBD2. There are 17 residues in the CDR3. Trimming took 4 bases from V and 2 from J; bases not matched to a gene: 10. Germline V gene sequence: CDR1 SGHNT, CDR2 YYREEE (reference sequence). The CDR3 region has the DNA TGTGCCAGCAGCCGATCAACTAGCGGGGGGTCCCCCTACGAGCAGTACTTC. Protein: CASSRSTSGGSPYEQYF.

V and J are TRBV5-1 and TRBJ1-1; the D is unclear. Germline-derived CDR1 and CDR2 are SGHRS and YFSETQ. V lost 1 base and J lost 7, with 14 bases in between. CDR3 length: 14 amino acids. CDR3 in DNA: TGCGCCAGCAGCTTGTTGGGTGGGTTAGGTGAAGCTTTCTTT. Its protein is CASSLLGGLGEAFF.

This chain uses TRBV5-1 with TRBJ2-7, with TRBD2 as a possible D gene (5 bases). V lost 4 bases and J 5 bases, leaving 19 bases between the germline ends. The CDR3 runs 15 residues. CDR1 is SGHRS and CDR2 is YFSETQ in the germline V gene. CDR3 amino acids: CASSRSGELGNEQYF. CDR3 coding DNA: TGCGCCAGCAGCCGTTCCGGGGAGTTGGGGAACGAGCAGTACTTC. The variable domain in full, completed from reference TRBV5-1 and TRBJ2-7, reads KAGVTQTPRYLIKTRGQQVTLSCSPISGHRSVSWYQQTPGQGLQFLFEYFSETQRNKGNFPGRFSGRQFSNSRSEMNVSTLELGDSALYLCASSRSGELGNEQYFGPGTRLTVT.

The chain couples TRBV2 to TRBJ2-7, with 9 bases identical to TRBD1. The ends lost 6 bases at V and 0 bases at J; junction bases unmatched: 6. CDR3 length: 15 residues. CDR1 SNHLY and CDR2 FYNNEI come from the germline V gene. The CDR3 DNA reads TGTGCCAGCAGCTCGGGACAGGGATACTCCTACGAGCAGTACTTC. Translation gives CASSSGQGYSYEQYF.

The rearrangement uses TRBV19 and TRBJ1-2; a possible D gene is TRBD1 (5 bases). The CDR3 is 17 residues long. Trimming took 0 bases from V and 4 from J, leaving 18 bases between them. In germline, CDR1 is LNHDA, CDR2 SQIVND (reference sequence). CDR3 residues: CASSIDLSGAQIYGYTF. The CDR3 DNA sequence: TGTGCCAGTAGTATAGATCTGTCCGGGGCACAGATCTATGGCTACACCTTC.

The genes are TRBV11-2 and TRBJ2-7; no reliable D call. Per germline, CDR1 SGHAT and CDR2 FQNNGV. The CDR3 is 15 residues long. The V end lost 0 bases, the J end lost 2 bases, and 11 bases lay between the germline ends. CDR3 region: CASSLEGRMAYEQYF. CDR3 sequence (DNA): TGTGCCAGCAGCTTAGAAGGACGGATGGCCTACGAGCAGTACTTC.